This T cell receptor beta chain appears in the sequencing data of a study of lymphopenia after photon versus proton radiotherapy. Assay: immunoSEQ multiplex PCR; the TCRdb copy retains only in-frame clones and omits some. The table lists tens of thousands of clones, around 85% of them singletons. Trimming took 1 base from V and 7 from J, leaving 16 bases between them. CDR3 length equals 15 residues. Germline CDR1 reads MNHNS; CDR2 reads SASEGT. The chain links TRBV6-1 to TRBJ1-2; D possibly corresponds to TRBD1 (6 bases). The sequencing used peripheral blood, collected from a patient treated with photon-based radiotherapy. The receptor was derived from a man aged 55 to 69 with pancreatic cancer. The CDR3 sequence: CASSEVGGPIFGYTF. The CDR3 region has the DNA TGTGCCAGCAGTGAAGTGGGGGGCCCTATCTTTGGCTACACCTTC.